Described below is a single TCR beta chain sequence and its context. This record belongs to a study of T cell changes during pregnancy in multiple sclerosis. CDR3 length: 13 amino acids. Trimming removed 3 bases from V and 5 bases from J; junction bases left unmatched: 3. Germline V gene data show CDR1 as GTSNPN and CDR2 as SVGIG (reference sequence). Profiled with immunoSEQ multiplex PCR; TCRdb holds only in-frame clones, not every one. The table records 90,000 to 150,000 clones, 85% to 95% of them present only once. The clonotype originates from a female donor with multiple sclerosis, enrolled in a pregnancy study. The starting material was peripheral blood, obtained before pregnancy. The V call is TRBV30, the J call TRBJ1-2, with 10 bases matching TRBD1. DNA of the CDR3: TGTGCCTGGAGGCAGGACAGGGGGTATGGCTACACCTTC. Protein: CAWRQDRGYGYTF.